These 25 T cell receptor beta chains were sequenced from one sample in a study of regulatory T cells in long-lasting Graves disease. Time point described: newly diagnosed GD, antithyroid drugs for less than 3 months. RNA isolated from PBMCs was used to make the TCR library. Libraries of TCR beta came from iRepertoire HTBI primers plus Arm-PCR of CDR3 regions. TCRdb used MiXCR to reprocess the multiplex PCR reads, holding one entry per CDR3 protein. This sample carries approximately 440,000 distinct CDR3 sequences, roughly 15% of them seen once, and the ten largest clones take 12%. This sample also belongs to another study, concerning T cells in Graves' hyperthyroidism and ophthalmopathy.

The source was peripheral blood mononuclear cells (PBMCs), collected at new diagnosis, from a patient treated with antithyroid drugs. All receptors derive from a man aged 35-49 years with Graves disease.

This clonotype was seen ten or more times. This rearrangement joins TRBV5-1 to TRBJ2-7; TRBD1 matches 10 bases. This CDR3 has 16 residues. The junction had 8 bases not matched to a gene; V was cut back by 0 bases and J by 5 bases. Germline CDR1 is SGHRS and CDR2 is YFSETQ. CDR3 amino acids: CASSLAGDRGGHEQYF. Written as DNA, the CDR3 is TGCGCCAGCAGCTTGGCGGGGGACAGGGGAGGCCACGAGCAGTACTTC. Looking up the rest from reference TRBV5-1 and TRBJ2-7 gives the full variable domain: KAGVTQTPRYLIKTRGQQVTLSCSPISGHRSVSWYQQTPGQGLQFLFEYFSETQRNKGNFPGRFSGRQFSNSRSEMNVSTLELGDSALYLCASSLAGDRGGHEQYFGPGTRLTVT.

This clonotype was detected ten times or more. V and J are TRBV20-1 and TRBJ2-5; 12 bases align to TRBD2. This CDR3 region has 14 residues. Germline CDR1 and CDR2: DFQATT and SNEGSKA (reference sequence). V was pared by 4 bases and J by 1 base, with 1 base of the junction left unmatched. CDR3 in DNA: TGCAGTGCTATGACTAGCGGGAGCCAAGAGACCCAGTACTTC. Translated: CSAMTSGSQETQYF.

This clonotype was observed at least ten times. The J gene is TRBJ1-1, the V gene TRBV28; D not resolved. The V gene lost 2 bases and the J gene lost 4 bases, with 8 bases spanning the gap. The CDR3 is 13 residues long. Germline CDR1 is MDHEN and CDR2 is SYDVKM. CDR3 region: CASSLVGVTEAFF. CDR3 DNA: TGTGCCAGCAGTTTAGTTGGGGTCACTGAAGCTTTCTTT.

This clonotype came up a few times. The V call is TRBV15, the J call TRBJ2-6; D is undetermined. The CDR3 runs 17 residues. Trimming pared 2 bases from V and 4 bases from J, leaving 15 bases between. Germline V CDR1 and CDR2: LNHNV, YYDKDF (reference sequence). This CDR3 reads CATSRSFGSPGANVLTF. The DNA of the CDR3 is TGTGCCACCAGCAGATCCTTTGGCTCCCCCGGGGCCAACGTCCTGACTTTC.

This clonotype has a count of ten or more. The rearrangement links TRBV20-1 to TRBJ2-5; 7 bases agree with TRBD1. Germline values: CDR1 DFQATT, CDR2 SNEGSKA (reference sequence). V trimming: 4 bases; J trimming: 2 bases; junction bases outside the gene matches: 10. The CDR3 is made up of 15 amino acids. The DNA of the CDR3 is TGCAGTGCTATGAACAGGGGACCACCTCAAGAGACCCAGTACTTC. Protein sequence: CSAMNRGPPQETQYF.

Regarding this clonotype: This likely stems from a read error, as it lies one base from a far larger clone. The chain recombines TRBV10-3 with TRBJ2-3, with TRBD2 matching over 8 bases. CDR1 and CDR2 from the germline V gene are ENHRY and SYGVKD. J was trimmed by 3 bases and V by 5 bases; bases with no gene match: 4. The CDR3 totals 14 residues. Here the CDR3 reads CAISLAGWTDTQYF. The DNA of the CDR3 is TGTGCCATCAGTTTAGCGGGATGGACAGATACGCAGTATTTT.

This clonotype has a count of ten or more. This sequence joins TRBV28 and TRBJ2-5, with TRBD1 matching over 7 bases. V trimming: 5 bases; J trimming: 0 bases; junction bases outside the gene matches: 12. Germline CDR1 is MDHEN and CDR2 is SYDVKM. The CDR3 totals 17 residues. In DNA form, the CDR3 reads TGTGCCAGCAGTGACAAGGGGGCTGGTGTCTACCAAGAGACCCAGTACTTC. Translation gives CASSDKGAGVYQETQYF.

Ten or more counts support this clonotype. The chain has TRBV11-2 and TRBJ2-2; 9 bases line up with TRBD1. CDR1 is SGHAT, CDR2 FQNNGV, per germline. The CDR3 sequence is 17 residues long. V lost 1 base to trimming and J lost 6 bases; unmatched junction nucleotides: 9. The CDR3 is CASSLGVRTGVSGELFF. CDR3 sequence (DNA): TGTGCCAGCAGCTTAGGGGTCCGGACAGGGGTGTCCGGGGAGCTGTTTTTT. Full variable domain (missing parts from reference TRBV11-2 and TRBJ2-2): EAGVAQSPRYKIIEKRQSVAFWCNPISGHATLYWYQQILGQGPKLLIQFQNNGVVDDSQLPKDRFSAERLKGVDSTLKIQPAKLEDSAVYLCASSLGVRTGVSGELFFGEGSRLTVL.

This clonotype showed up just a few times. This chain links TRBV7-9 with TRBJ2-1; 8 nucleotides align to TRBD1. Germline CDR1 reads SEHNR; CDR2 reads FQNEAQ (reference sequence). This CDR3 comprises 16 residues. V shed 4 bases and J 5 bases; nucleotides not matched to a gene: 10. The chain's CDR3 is CASSSLQPGQDNEQFF. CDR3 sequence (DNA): TGTGCCAGCAGCTCTCTCCAACCGGGACAGGACAATGAGCAGTTCTTC. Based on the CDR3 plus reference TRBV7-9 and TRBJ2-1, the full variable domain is DTGVSQNPRHKITKRGQNVTFRCDPISEHNRLYWYRQTLGQGPEFLTYFQNEAQLEKSRLLSDRFSAERPKGSFSTLEIQRTEQGDSAMYLCASSSLQPGQDNEQFFGPGTRLTVL.

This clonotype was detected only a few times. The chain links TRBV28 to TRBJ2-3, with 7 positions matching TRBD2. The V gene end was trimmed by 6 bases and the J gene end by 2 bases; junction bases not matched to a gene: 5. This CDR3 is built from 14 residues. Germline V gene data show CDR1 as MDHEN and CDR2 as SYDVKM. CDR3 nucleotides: TGTGCCAGCAGATCTAGCGGTAACACAGATACGCAGTATTTT. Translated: CASRSSGNTDTQYF.

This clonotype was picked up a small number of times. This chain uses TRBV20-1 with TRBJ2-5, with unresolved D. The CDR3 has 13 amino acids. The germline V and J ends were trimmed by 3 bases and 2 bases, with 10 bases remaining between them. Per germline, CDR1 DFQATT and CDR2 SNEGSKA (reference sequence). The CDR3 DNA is TGCAGTGCTAGTAAGGTGGTTCAAGAGACCCAGTACTTC. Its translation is CSASKVVQETQYF.

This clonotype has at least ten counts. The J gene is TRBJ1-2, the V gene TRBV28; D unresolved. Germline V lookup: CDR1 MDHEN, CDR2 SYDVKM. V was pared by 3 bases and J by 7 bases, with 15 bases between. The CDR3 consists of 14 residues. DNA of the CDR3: TGTGCCAGCAGTTTCTCTTTGGTTAGGGCTGGCTACACCTTC. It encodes CASSFSLVRAGYTF.

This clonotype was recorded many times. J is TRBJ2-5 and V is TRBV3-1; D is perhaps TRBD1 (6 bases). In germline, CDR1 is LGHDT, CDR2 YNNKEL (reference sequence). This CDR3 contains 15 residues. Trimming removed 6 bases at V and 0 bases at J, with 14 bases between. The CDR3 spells CASSYTPGDQETQYF. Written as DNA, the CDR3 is TGTGCCAGCAGTTACACCCCAGGGGACCAAGAGACCCAGTACTTC.

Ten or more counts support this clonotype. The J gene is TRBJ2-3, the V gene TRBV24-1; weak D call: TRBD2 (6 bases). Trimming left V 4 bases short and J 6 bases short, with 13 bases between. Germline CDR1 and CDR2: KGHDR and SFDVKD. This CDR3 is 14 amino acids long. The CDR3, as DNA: TGTGCCACCAGTGAGGGACTCGGGGGTGATACGCAGTATTTT. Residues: CATSEGLGGDTQYF.

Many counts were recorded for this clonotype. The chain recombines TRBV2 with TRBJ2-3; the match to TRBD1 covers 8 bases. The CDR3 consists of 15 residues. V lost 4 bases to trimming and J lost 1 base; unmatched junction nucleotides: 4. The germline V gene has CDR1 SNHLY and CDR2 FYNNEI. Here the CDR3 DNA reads TGTGCCAGCAGTGGACAGGGGCGAGGCACAGATACGCAGTATTTT. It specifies CASSGQGRGTDTQYF.

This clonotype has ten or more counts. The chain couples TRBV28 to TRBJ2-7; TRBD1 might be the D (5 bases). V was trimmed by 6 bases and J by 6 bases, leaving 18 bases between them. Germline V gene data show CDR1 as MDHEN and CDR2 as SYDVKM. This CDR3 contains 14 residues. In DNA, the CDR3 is TGTGCCAGCAGCCCGGACACGGACCCCCTCGAGCAGTACTTC. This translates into CASSPDTDPLEQYF.

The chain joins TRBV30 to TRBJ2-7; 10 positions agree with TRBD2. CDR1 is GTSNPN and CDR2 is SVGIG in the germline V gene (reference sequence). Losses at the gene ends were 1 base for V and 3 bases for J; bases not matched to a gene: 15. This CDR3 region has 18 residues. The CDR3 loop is CAWSATPSKLAGIYEQYF. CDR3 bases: TGTGCCTGGAGTGCCACTCCCTCTAAACTAGCGGGGATCTACGAGCAGTACTTC.

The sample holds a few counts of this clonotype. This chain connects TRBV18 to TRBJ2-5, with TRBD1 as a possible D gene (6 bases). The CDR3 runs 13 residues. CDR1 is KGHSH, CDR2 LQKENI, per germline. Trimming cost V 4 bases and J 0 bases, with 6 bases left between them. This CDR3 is CASSRGHQETQYF. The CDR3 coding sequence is TGTGCCAGCTCACGGGGGCACCAAGAGACCCAGTACTTC.

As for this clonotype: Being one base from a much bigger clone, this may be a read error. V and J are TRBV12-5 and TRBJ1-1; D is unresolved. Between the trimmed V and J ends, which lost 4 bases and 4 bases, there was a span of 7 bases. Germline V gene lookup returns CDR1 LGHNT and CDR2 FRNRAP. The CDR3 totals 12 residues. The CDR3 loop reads CASGSCSTEAFF. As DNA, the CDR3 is TGTGCTAGTGGTTCCTGCAGCACTGAAGCTTTCTTT.

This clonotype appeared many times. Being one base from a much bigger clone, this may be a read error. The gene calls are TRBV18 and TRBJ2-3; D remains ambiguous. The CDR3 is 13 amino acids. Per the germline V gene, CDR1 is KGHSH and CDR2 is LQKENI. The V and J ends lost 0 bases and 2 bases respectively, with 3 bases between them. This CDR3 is CASSPPTTDTQYF. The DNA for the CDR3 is TGTGCCAGCTCACCACCGACCACAGATACGCAGTATTTT.

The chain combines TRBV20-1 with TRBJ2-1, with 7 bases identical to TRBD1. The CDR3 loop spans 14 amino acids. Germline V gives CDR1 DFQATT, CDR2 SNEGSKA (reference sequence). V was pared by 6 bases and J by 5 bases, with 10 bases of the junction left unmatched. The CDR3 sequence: CSAAGTDFDNEQFF. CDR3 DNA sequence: TGCAGTGCCGCCGGGACAGATTTCGACAATGAGCAGTTCTTC.

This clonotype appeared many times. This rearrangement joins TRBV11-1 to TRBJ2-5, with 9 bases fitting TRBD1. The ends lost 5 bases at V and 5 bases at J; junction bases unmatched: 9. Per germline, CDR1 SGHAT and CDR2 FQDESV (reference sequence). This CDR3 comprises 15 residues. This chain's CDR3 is CASSPGQGFRETQYF. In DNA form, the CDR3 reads TGTGCCAGCAGCCCCGGACAGGGGTTCCGTGAGACCCAGTACTTC.

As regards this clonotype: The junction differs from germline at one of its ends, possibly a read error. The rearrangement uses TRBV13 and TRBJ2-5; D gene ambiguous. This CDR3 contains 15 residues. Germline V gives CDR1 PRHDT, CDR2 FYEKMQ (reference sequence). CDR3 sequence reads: CASSERPNEQETRYF. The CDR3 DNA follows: TGTGCCAGCAGCGAAAGGCCGAATGAACAAGAGACCCGGTACTTC.

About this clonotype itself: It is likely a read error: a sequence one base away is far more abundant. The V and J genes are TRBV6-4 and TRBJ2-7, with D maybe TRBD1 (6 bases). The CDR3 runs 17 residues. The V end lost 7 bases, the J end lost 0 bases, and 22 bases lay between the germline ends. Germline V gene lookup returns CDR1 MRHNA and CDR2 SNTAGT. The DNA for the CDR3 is TGTGCCAGCAACAGCCCGACAGGCGCTATCCCCTCCTACGAGCAGTACTTC. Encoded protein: CASNSPTGAIPSYEQYF.

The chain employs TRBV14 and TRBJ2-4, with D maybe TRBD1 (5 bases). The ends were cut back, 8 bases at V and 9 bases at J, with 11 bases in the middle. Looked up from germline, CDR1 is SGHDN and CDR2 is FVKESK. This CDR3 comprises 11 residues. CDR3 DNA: TGTGCCAGCGGTCGTGACAGCATTCAGTACTTC. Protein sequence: CASGRDSIQYF.